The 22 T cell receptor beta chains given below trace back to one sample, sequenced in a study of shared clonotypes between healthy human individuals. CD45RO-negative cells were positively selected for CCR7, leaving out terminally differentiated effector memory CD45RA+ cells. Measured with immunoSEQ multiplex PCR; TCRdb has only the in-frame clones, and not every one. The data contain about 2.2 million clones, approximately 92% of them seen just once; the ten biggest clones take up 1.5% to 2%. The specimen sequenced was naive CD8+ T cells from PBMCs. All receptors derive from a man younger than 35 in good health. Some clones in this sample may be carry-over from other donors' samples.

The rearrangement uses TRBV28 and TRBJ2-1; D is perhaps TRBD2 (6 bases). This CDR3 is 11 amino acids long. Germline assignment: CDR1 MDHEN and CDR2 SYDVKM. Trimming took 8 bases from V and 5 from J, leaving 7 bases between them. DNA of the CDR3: TGTGCCAGCGGAGGGAACAATGAGCAGTTCTTC. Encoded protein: CASGGNNEQFF.

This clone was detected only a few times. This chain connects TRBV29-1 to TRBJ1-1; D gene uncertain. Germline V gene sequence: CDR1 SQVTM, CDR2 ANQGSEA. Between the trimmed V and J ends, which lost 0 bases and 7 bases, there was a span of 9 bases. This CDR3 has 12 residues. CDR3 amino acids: CSVEDRRVEAFF. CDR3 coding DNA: TGCAGCGTTGAAGATAGGAGGGTTGAAGCTTTCTTT.

CDR3 sequence (DNA): TGTGCCAGCAGCTTAACGGGGGGCCACGCTGAAGCTTTCTTT. It codes for CASSLTGGHAEAFF. The chain uses TRBV7-2 and TRBJ1-1; possibly TRBD1 for D (6 bases). Trimming shortened V by 2 bases and J by 6 bases, and 13 bases separated the two germline ends. Germline CDR1 SGHTA, CDR2 FQGNSA. The CDR3 runs to 14 residues.

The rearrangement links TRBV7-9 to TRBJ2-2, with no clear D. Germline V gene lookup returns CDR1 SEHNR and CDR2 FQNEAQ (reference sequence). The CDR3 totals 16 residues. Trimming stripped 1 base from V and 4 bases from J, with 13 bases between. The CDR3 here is CASSLVPGLGTGELFF. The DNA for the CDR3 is TGTGCCAGCAGCTTAGTTCCGGGCTTGGGCACCGGGGAGCTGTTTTTT.

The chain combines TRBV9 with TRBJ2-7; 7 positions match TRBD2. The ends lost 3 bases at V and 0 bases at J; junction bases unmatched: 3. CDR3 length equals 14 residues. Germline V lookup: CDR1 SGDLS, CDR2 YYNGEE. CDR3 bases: TGTGCCAGCAGCGAAAGCGGGAACTCCTACGAGCAGTACTTC. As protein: CASSESGNSYEQYF.

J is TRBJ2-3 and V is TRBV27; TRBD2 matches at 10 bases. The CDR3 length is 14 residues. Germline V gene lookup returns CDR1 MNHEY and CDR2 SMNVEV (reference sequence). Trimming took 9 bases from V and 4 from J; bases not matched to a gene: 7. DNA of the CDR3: TGTGCCAGTCGAATAGCGGGAGGACCAGATACGCAGTATTTT. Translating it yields CASRIAGGPDTQYF.

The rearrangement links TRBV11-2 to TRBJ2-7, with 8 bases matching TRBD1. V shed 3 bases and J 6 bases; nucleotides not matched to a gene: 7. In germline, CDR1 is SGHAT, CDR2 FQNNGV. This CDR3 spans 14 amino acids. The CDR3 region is CASSFTGQGGEQYF. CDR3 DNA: TGTGCCAGCAGCTTCACAGGACAGGGAGGCGAGCAGTACTTC.

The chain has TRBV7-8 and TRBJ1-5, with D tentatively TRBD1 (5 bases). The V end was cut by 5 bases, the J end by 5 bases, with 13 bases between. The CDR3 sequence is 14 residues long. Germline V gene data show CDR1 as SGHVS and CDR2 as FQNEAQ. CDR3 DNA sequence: TGTGCCAGCAGCCACCTTGGGGACTATCAGCCCCAGCATTTT. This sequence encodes CASSHLGDYQPQHF.

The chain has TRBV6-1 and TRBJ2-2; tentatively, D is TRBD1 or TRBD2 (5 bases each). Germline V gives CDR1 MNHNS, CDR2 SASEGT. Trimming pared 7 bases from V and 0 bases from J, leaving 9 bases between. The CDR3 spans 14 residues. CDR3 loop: CASTGTPNTGELFF. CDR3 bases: TGTGCCAGCACCGGGACCCCGAACACCGGGGAGCTGTTTTTT.

The CDR3 DNA reads TGTGCCAGCAGCTCCCCACCGGGGACTAGCGGGATCACGGATCAGTTCTTC. Its protein is CASSSPPGTSGITDQFF. The chain combines TRBV7-9 with TRBJ2-1, with TRBD2 matching over 13 bases. This CDR3 has 17 amino acids. Germline loops: CDR1 SEHNR, CDR2 FQNEAQ (reference sequence). The junction had 16 bases not matched to a gene; V was cut back by 4 bases and J by 13 bases. Full variable domain (rest looked up from reference TRBV7-9 and TRBJ2-1): DTGVSQNPRHKITKRGQNVTFRCDPISEHNRLYWYRQTLGQGPEFLTYFQNEAQLEKSRLLSDRFSAERPKGSFSTLEIQRTEQGDSAMYLCASSSPPGTSGITDQFFGPGTRLTVL.

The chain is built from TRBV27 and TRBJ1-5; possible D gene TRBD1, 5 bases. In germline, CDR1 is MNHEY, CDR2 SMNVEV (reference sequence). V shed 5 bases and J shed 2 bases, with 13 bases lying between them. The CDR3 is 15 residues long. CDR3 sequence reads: CASSRTGAGNQPQHF. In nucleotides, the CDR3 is TGTGCCAGCAGTCGAACCGGGGCTGGCAATCAGCCCCAGCATTTT.

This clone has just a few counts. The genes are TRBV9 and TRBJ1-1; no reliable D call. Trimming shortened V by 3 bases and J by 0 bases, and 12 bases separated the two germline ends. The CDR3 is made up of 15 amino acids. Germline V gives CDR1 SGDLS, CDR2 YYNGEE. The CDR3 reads CASSEPHSLNTEAFF. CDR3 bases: TGTGCCAGCAGCGAGCCTCACAGTCTGAACACTGAAGCTTTCTTT.

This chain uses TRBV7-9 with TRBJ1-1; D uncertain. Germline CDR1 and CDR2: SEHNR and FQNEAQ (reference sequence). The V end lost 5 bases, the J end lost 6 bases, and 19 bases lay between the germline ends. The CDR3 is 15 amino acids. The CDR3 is CASSTPAGVAPEAFF. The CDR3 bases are TGTGCCAGCAGCACTCCCGCGGGTGTGGCCCCTGAAGCTTTCTTT.

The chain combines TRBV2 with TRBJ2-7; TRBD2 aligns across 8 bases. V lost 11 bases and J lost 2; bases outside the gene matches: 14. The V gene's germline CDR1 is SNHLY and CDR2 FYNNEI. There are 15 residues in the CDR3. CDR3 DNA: TGTGCCTCCAGGGAGGCGGGAGGTTCCACCTACGAGCAGTACTTC. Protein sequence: CASREAGGSTYEQYF.

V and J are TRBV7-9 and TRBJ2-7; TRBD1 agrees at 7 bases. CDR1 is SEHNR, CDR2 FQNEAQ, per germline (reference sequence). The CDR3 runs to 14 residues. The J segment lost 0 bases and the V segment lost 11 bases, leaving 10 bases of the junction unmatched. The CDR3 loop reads CAFDGRDSSYEQYF. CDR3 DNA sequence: TGTGCCTTCGACGGCCGGGACAGCTCCTACGAGCAGTACTTC. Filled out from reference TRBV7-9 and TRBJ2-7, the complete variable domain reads DTGVSQNPRHKITKRGQNVTFRCDPISEHNRLYWYRQTLGQGPEFLTYFQNEAQLEKSRLLSDRFSAERPKGSFSTLEIQRTEQGDSAMYLCAFDGRDSSYEQYFGPGTRLTVT.

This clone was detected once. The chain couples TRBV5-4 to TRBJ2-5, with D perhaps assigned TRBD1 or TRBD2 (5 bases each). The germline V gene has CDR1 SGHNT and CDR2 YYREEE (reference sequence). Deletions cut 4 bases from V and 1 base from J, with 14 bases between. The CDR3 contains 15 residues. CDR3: CASSPGAASQETQYF. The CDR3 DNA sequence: TGTGCCAGCAGCCCCGGGGCGGCGAGCCAAGAGACCCAGTACTTC.

As DNA, the CDR3 is TGTGCCAGCAGCTTAGTGGGGACTTCAATGTGGGATGAGCAGTTCTTC. Protein product: CASSLVGTSMWDEQFF. This chain joins TRBV7-8 and TRBJ2-1, with a weak D call TRBD2 (6 bases). Per germline, CDR1 SGHVS and CDR2 FQNEAQ. With 1 base removed from V and 8 bases from J, the gap between germline ends came to 18 bases. The CDR3 has 16 residues.

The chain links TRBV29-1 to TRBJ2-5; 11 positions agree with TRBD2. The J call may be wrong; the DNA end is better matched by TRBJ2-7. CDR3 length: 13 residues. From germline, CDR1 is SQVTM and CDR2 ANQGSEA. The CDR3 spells CSVLAGGVYEQYF. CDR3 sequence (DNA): TGCAGCGTGTTAGCGGGAGGGGTCTACGAGCAGTACTTC.

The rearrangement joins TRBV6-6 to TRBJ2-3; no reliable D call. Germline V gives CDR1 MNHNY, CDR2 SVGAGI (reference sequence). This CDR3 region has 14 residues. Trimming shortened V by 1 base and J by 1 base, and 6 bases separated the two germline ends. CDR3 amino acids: CASSYWARTDTQYF. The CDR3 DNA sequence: TGTGCCAGCAGTTACTGGGCCCGCACAGATACGCAGTATTTT.

Here the CDR3 DNA reads TGTGCCAGCAGCTCTCCCTATGAGCAGTTCTTC. Translation: CASSSPYEQFF. The rearrangement joins TRBV11-2 to TRBJ2-1; D is unresolved. V lost 4 bases to trimming and J lost 8 bases, with 6 bases between them. The CDR3 contains 11 residues. Germline values: CDR1 SGHAT, CDR2 FQNNGV.

CDR3 in DNA: TGCGCCAGCAGCCAAACGGACAGGGGAGCCTCTGGGGCCAACGTCCTGACTTTC. Its protein is CASSQTDRGASGANVLTF. V usage is TRBV4-1 and J usage is TRBJ2-6, with TRBD1 matching over 9 bases. The CDR3 covers 18 residues. Germline CDR1 and CDR2: MGHRA and YSYEKL. V was pared by 2 bases and J by 0 bases, with 5 bases of the junction left unmatched.

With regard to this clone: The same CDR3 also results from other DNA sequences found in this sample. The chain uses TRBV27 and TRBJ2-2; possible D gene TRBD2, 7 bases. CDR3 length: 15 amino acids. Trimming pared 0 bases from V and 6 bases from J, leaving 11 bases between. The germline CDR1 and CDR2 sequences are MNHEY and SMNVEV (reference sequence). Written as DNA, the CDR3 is TGTGCCAGCAGTTTATCAGGGGGGGCAGCCGGGGAGCTGTTTTTT. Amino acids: CASSLSGGAAGELFF.